Below, 32 T cell receptor beta chains from the same sample are listed, as sequenced in a study of CD8+ T cells in alopecia areata. The authors extracted RNA and reverse transcribed it into cDNA as the sequencing template. Assay: immunoSEQ multiplex PCR; the TCRdb copy retains only in-frame clones and omits some. The profile shows 150,000 to 200,000 clones, approximately 67% of them singletons. Treatment in this sample: oral pan-JAK inhibitor, 5-10 mg twice daily. Sequencing was performed on CD4+ T cells sorted from blood, taken around week 50, from a patient treated with tofacitinib. The receptors stem from a human donor with alopecia areata.

The genes are TRBV29-1 and TRBJ2-1, with a weak D call TRBD1 (6 bases). V was shortened by 8 bases and J by 8 bases, with 19 bases between the two germline ends. Germline V CDR1 and CDR2: SQVTM, ANQGSEA. The CDR3 has 13 amino acids. The CDR3 DNA follows: TGCAGCATCAAGGACAGCCCTGTACATGAGCAGTTCTTC. Its translation: CSIKDSPVHEQFF.

The rearrangement uses TRBV2 and TRBJ2-3, with D uncertain. Germline V gives CDR1 SNHLY, CDR2 FYNNEI. This CDR3 is built from 11 residues. Trimming removed 3 bases from V and 8 bases from J, with 6 bases in between. CDR3 residues: CASSDRSTQYF. The CDR3 region has the DNA TGTGCCAGCAGTGACAGGAGTACGCAGTATTTT.

V gene TRBV6-5 combines with J gene TRBJ2-7; 8 bases agree with TRBD1. J lost 7 bases, V lost 6 bases, and 11 bases had no gene match. Germline CDR1 and CDR2: MNHEY and SVGAGI. This CDR3 is 14 amino acids long. CDR3 residues: CASSRTGTSGEQYF. The CDR3 bases are TGTGCCAGCAGCCGGACAGGGACGTCGGGGGAGCAGTACTTC.

The genes are TRBV9 and TRBJ1-1, with D possibly TRBD1 on 5 matching bases. The CDR3 consists of 12 residues. V lost 5 bases and J 1 base, leaving 6 bases between the germline ends. Germline-derived CDR1 and CDR2 are SGDLS and YYNGEE. The chain's CDR3 is CASRGQNTEAFF. The CDR3 region has the DNA TGTGCCAGCAGAGGACAGAACACTGAAGCTTTCTTT.

V gene TRBV5-1 combines with J gene TRBJ2-3; 7 nucleotides align to TRBD2. The V segment lost 0 bases and the J segment 2 bases; nucleotides outside the gene matches: 6. The germline V gene has CDR1 SGHRS and CDR2 YFSETQ. The CDR3 consists of 16 residues. The CDR3 bases are TGCGCCAGCAGCTTGGGCGGGGGATCCTTCACAGATACGCAGTATTTT. This codes for CASSLGGGSFTDTQYF. Complete variable domain (other parts from reference TRBV5-1 and TRBJ2-3): KAGVTQTPRYLIKTRGQQVTLSCSPISGHRSVSWYQQTPGQGLQFLFEYFSETQRNKGNFPGRFSGRQFSNSRSEMNVSTLELGDSALYLCASSLGGGSFTDTQYFGPGTRLTVL.

This clone was seen once. The chain recombines TRBV4-1 with TRBJ1-1, with D hard to call. V was cut by 5 bases and J by 3 bases, with 7 bases left in between. Germline V gene lookup returns CDR1 MGHRA and CDR2 YSYEKL. CDR3 size: 12 residues. The CDR3 DNA reads TGCGCCAGCAGCAAGCGGGACACTGAAGCTTTCTTT. This translates into CASSKRDTEAFF.

This clone has only a few counts. V gene TRBV5-1 combines with J gene TRBJ1-1; the D gene is possibly TRBD1 (5 bases). The CDR3 extends over 14 amino acids. Trimming removed 3 bases from V and 1 base from J, with 10 bases in between. Germline V CDR1 and CDR2: SGHRS, YFSETQ. The CDR3 coding sequence is TGCGCCAGCAGCTCCTTGACAGCGAACACTGAAGCTTTCTTT. It yields the protein CASSSLTANTEAFF. The full variable domain, in which reference TRBV5-1 and TRBJ1-1 provide the parts outside the CDR3, is KAGVTQTPRYLIKTRGQQVTLSCSPISGHRSVSWYQQTPGQGLQFLFEYFSETQRNKGNFPGRFSGRQFSNSRSEMNVSTLELGDSALYLCASSSLTANTEAFFGQGTRLTVV.

The CDR3 sequence is CASRITQGLDEKLFF. CDR3 in DNA: TGTGCCAGCAGGATAACCCAGGGGCTAGATGAAAAACTGTTTTTT. The J gene is TRBJ1-4, the V gene TRBV6-5; TRBD1 is a possible D gene (6 bases). CDR3 length equals 15 residues. CDR1 is MNHEY and CDR2 is SVGAGI in the germline V gene. Trimming took off 6 bases at V and 6 bases at J, with 17 bases between the two ends.

A few counts support this clone. The chain has TRBV7-8 and TRBJ2-5; D not certain. The germline CDR1 and CDR2 sequences are SGHVS and FQNEAQ. The ends were cut back, 2 bases at V and 3 bases at J, with 7 bases in the middle. The CDR3 sequence is 13 residues long. This CDR3 is CASSLTQKETQYF. The CDR3 region has the DNA TGTGCCAGCAGCTTAACGCAGAAAGAGACCCAGTACTTC.

This chain joins TRBV29-1 and TRBJ1-4, with a possible D match to TRBD1 (6 bases). Germline loops: CDR1 SQVTM, CDR2 ANQGSEA. V lost 4 bases and J lost 8, with 17 bases in between. CDR3 size: 14 residues. The CDR3 is CSVGETGIGEKLFF. For the CDR3, the DNA is TGCAGCGTTGGGGAAACAGGGATAGGCGAAAAACTGTTTTTT. The variable domain in full, completed from reference TRBV29-1 and TRBJ1-4, reads SAVISQKPSRDICQRGTSLTIQCQVDSQVTMMFWYRQQPGQSLTLIATANQGSEATYESGFVIDKFPISRPNLTFSTLTVSNMSPEDSSIYLCSVGETGIGEKLFFGSGTQLSVL.

The rearrangement uses TRBV30 and TRBJ1-2; 9 nucleotides align to TRBD1. Germline CDR1 is GTSNPN and CDR2 is SVGIG (reference sequence). Losses at the gene ends were 5 bases for V and 7 bases for J; bases not matched to a gene: 8. There are 13 residues in the CDR3. This CDR3 reads CAWQNRGPSGYTF. CDR3 coding DNA: TGTGCCTGGCAAAACAGGGGGCCTAGTGGCTACACCTTC.

This clone has just a few counts. This chain uses TRBV28 with TRBJ2-7; the D gene is possibly TRBD1 (6 bases). CDR3 length equals 13 residues. Trimming pared 6 bases from V and 6 bases from J, leaving 15 bases between. Germline V gene data show CDR1 as MDHEN and CDR2 as SYDVKM. CDR3 in amino acids: CASRGPGHPEQYF. The CDR3, as DNA: TGTGCCAGCAGGGGACCGGGACACCCCGAGCAGTACTTC.

This clone was seen more than once but under ten times. The J gene is TRBJ2-5, the V gene TRBV29-1; D not resolved. The tail of the sequence fits TRBJ2-7 better, so the J call may be wrong. CDR1 is SQVTM, CDR2 ANQGSEA, per germline. This CDR3 spans 12 amino acids. CDR3 sequence: CSVADGSYEQYF. Here the CDR3 DNA reads TGCAGCGTTGCGGACGGCTCCTACGAGCAGTACTTC.

The chain carries TRBV29-1 and TRBJ1-5, with no clear D. The V end lost 3 bases, the J end lost 5 bases, and 14 bases lay between the germline ends. The CDR3 sequence is 14 residues long. In germline, CDR1 is SQVTM, CDR2 ANQGSEA. CDR3 bases: TGCAGCGTTGATGGTGGAGGGCAGGATCAGCCCCAGCATTTT. This codes for CSVDGGGQDQPQHF.

The V gene is TRBV27, the J gene TRBJ1-2; D remains ambiguous. The CDR3 runs to 13 residues. Germline V gene sequence: CDR1 MNHEY, CDR2 SMNVEV (reference sequence). The V gene lost 0 bases and the J gene lost 7 bases, with 9 bases spanning the gap. The CDR3 here is CASSLSSLSGYTF. DNA of the CDR3: TGTGCCAGCAGTTTATCCAGTCTGAGTGGCTACACCTTC.

V usage is TRBV30 and J usage is TRBJ1-5; D not resolved. Germline assignment: CDR1 GTSNPN and CDR2 SVGIG (reference sequence). The germline V and J ends were trimmed by 5 bases and 4 bases, with 9 bases remaining between them. CDR3 length: 12 amino acids. CDR3 nucleotide sequence: TGTGCCTGGCGGGAAGGGAATCAGCCCCAGCATTTT. Protein sequence: CAWREGNQPQHF.

The rearrangement joins TRBV30 to TRBJ2-7; D is undetermined. The CDR3 is 11 residues long. Germline V lookup: CDR1 GTSNPN, CDR2 SVGIG (reference sequence). The ends were cut back, 2 bases at V and 4 bases at J, with 6 bases in the middle. The CDR3: CAWSNRYEQYF. For the CDR3, the DNA is TGTGCCTGGAGTAACCGATACGAGCAGTACTTC.

The CDR3 sequence: CACYPDRSNYGYTF. In DNA, the CDR3 is TGTGCCTGCTACCCGGACAGGTCGAACTATGGCTACACCTTC. The V call is TRBV30, the J call TRBJ1-2, with 7 bases lining up with TRBD1. The J segment lost 2 bases and the V segment lost 6 bases, leaving 9 bases of the junction unmatched. CDR3 length: 14 residues. Germline V CDR1 and CDR2: GTSNPN, SVGIG (reference sequence).

V gene TRBV29-1 combines with J gene TRBJ2-7, with 9 bases that match TRBD1. Germline V gene sequence: CDR1 SQVTM, CDR2 ANQGSEA. This CDR3 spans 11 amino acids. V trimming: 1 base; J trimming: 11 bases; junction bases outside the gene matches: 3. CDR3 in DNA: TGCAGCGTTGAAGCAGGGACAGGGAAGTACTTC. It is translated as CSVEAGTGKYF.

The chain employs TRBV28 and TRBJ1-6, with 11 bases fitting TRBD1. CDR1 MDHEN and CDR2 SYDVKM come from the germline V gene. Germline trimming cut 5 bases from V and 8 bases from J; bases unmatched to any gene: 8. This CDR3 spans 16 amino acids. CDR3 sequence (DNA): TGTGCCAGCAGTGGCCCGGGACAGGGGGGACATTCACCCCTCCACTTT. Its translation is CASSGPGQGGHSPLHF.

This clone occurred a few times. The chain joins TRBV30 to TRBJ1-1; D not certain. This CDR3 comprises 14 residues. Trimming left V 0 bases short and J 4 bases short, with 12 bases between. Germline CDR1 and CDR2: GTSNPN and SVGIG (reference sequence). DNA of the CDR3: TGTGCCTGGAGTGTCAGTCGGCGGGGCACTGAAGCTTTCTTT. Protein: CAWSVSRRGTEAFF.

This chain joins TRBV2 and TRBJ2-3; D tentatively fits TRBD1 or TRBD2 (5 bases each). Between the trimmed V and J ends, which lost 10 bases and 3 bases, there was a span of 20 bases. The germline V gene has CDR1 SNHLY and CDR2 FYNNEI. The CDR3 consists of 15 residues. In DNA form, the CDR3 reads TGTGCCACCCTCCGGAAGTGGGGGTGGACAGATACGCAGTATTTT. Amino acid sequence: CATLRKWGWTDTQYF. The variable domain in full, with the rest retrieved from reference TRBV2 and TRBJ2-3, is EPEVTQTPSHQVTQMGQEVILRCVPISNHLYFYWYRQILGQKVEFLVSFYNNEISEKSEIFDDQFSVERPDGSNFTLKIRSTKLEDSAMYFCATLRKWGWTDTQYFGPGTRLTVL.

V gene TRBV2 combines with J gene TRBJ1-1; TRBD1 matches 11 bases. The CDR3 covers 14 residues. Trimming removed 6 bases from V and 4 bases from J; junction bases left unmatched: 4. The germline CDR1 and CDR2 sequences are SNHLY and FYNNEI. The CDR3 is CASSGQGASTEAFF. CDR3 sequence (DNA): TGTGCCAGCAGCGGACAGGGGGCGAGCACTGAAGCTTTCTTT.

The rearrangement links TRBV2 to TRBJ2-3, with D tentatively TRBD1 (5 bases). There are 16 residues in the CDR3. The germline V and J ends were trimmed by 0 bases and 5 bases, with 15 bases remaining between them. Germline CDR1 reads SNHLY; CDR2 reads FYNNEI. The DNA for the CDR3 is TGTGCCAGCAGTGAAGCCCGGACATTATTCGGAGATACGCAGTATTTT. Its translation is CASSEARTLFGDTQYF. Filled out from reference TRBV2 and TRBJ2-3, the complete variable domain reads EPEVTQTPSHQVTQMGQEVILRCVPISNHLYFYWYRQILGQKVEFLVSFYNNEISEKSEIFDDQFSVERPDGSNFTLKIRSTKLEDSAMYFCASSEARTLFGDTQYFGPGTRLTVL.

This chain connects TRBV30 to TRBJ1-4; D is unresolved. The CDR3 consists of 13 residues. Trimming took off 0 bases at V and 7 bases at J, with 9 bases between the two ends. CDR1 is GTSNPN and CDR2 is SVGIG in the germline V gene (reference sequence). CDR3 amino acids: CAWSVVWGEKLFF. The CDR3 bases are TGTGCCTGGAGTGTTGTGTGGGGTGAAAAACTGTTTTTT.

CDR3 amino acids: CASSQELITEAFF. CDR3 DNA sequence: TGCGCCAGCAGCCAAGAGCTGATCACTGAAGCTTTCTTT. The V and J genes are TRBV4-3 and TRBJ1-1, with D unresolved. V was cut by 0 bases and J by 4 bases, with 6 bases left in between. The CDR3 runs 13 residues. Germline-derived CDR1 and CDR2 are LGHNA and YSLEER.

This clone has a single count. The chain links TRBV5-8 to TRBJ1-5, with D uncertain. The V gene's germline CDR1 is SGHTS and CDR2 YDEGEE. Trimming removed 0 bases from V and 0 bases from J, with 7 bases in between. The length of the CDR3 is 15 residues. The CDR3 nucleotides read TGTGCCAGCAGCTTGGAGAGCTATAGCAATCAGCCCCAGCATTTT. Translating it yields CASSLESYSNQPQHF.

This clone has a handful of counts. The chain recombines TRBV2 with TRBJ1-1, with D unresolved. Trimming removed 8 bases from V and 0 bases from J, with 7 bases in between. The CDR3 totals 12 residues. Germline lookup yields CDR1 SNHLY and CDR2 FYNNEI. CDR3 in DNA: TGTGCCAGCTTGCTCTTGAACACTGAAGCTTTCTTT. Translating it yields CASLLLNTEAFF.

This clone was seen many times. V is TRBV19 and J is TRBJ1-2; D perhaps matches TRBD1 (5 bases). Trimming left V 7 bases short and J 8 bases short, with 17 bases between. The CDR3 is 13 residues long. Germline V CDR1 and CDR2: LNHDA, SQIVND (reference sequence). This CDR3 reads CASTLGGGLGYTF. CDR3 nucleotide sequence: TGTGCCAGTACCCTTGGGGGAGGGCTCGGCTACACCTTC.

Ten or more counts support this clone. The chain has TRBV9 and TRBJ1-5; D possibly corresponds to TRBD1 (5 bases). V lost 4 bases and J 6 bases, leaving 14 bases between the germline ends. This CDR3 comprises 14 residues. Germline-derived CDR1 and CDR2 are SGDLS and YYNGEE. CDR3: CASSQGVGSQPQHF. The CDR3 DNA sequence: TGTGCCAGCAGCCAGGGTGTAGGTTCTCAGCCCCAGCATTTT.

V usage is TRBV27 and J usage is TRBJ2-7, with a possible D match to TRBD2 (5 bases). Trimming took 0 bases from V and 5 from J, leaving 11 bases between them. The length of the CDR3 is 14 residues. The germline V gene has CDR1 MNHEY and CDR2 SMNVEV (reference sequence). The CDR3 loop reads CASSLSRTLDEQYF. The CDR3 nucleotides are TGTGCCAGCAGTTTATCGAGGACTTTAGACGAGCAGTACTTC.

The chain has TRBV29-1 and TRBJ1-1; no reliable D call. The V and J ends lost 5 bases and 2 bases respectively, with 9 bases between them. Germline V gene lookup returns CDR1 SQVTM and CDR2 ANQGSEA. The CDR3 runs 12 residues. The CDR3 sequence: CSVHDLNTEAFF. Here the CDR3 DNA reads TGCAGCGTTCACGACTTAAACACTGAAGCTTTCTTT.